This T cell receptor beta chain was profiled in a study of T cells in Graves' hyperthyroidism and ophthalmopathy. Under 12 ml fresh peripheral blood yielded the PBMCs. This clonotype was counted many times. TCR beta CDR3 region amplification was performed from RNA transcripts. HTBI primers were the set used in a first-round RT-PCR of the TCR CDR3. One entry per CDR3 protein results from TCRdb running MiXCR on the multiplex PCR reads. This table has around 400,000 distinct CDR3 sequences, 15% appearing once. The CDR3 runs 15 residues. In germline, CDR1 is MGHRA, CDR2 YSYEKL. V was pared by 4 bases and J by 0 bases, with 10 bases between.

The receptor comes from a woman aged 55-69 years with Graves' ophthalmopathy. The chain carries TRBV4-1 and TRBJ2-1; possibly TRBD2 for D (6 bases). Sample: blood. This CDR3 is CASSRDSRSYNEQFF. The CDR3 DNA is TGCGCCAGCAGCCGGGACTCTCGCTCCTACAATGAGCAGTTCTTC.